This entry describes one T cell receptor beta chain. Libraries were prepared by immunoSEQ multiplex PCR; TCRdb keeps only in-frame clonotypes and omits some of them. Here the sample spans around 64,000 clones, about nine tenths being singletons. The sample comes from a study of blood T cell repertoires in COVID-19. CDR1 is MDHEN, CDR2 SYDVKM, per germline. Trimming left V 7 bases short and J 10 bases short, with 14 bases between. This CDR3 is 12 amino acids long. This receptor was identified in a man in his fifties or sixties with active COVID-19. Source material: peripheral blood. This chain connects TRBV28 to TRBJ2-1; perhaps TRBD1 as D (5 bases). The CDR3 bases are TGTGCCAGCACGGTGACCTCAGGGGAGCAGTTCTTC. Translating gives CASTVTSGEQFF.